The clone carrying this TCR beta chain was counted only a few times. Antigen unknown. The V and J ends lost 4 bases and 2 bases respectively, with 6 bases between them. The CDR3 sequence is 13 residues long. Germline CDR1 and CDR2: MNHNS and SASEGT. PCR primers comprised 60 Vbeta and 13 Jbeta primers. Using immunoSEQ multiplex PCR, the repertoire was profiled, and TCRdb retains in-frame clones only, with some absent. Among tens of thousands of clones listed, roughly 72% were seen once. These data come from a study of cytomegalovirus exposure and HLA in healthy donors. Study results and limitations: In a later analysis, the majority of CMV-associated beta chains seemingly showed HLA restriction. In the analysis, some V segments, TRBV6-2 and TRBV6-3 included, were excluded as indistinguishable.

The donors were healthy bone marrow donors. Sample: PBMCs. J is TRBJ1-5 and V is TRBV6-1; no clear D gene. This clonotype was sampled from a man younger than 40 in good health and CMV-seronegative. Here the CDR3 DNA reads TGTGCCAGCAGTGCGTATGGCAATCAGCCCCAGCATTTT. It is translated as CASSAYGNQPQHF.